The rows below give T cell receptor beta chains drawn from one sample of a study of CD4 T cells in relation to SARS-CoV-2 and coronaviruses. For these TCRs, the target antigens are not known. Here immunoSEQ multiplex PCR was the method, and the copy in TCRdb shows in-frame clones only, minus some. The table has about 26,000 clones, around 80% seen once. Input material: CD4+ T cells from PBMCs, cultured in vitro. The receptors were gathered from a human donor in good health. Both conserved end residues are part of each CDR3. The D gene is left open where the match is weak. Rows give clone size only sometimes, using once, few, many, or a class for an expanded clone.

TRBV4-3	few	-	TRBJ2-7	TGCGCCAGCAGCCAAGATCAAGGATCCCCCGGGCAGTACTTC	CASSQDQGSPGQYF
TRBV7-2	-	-	TRBJ2-1	TGTGCCAGCACTTTCAGGGGCGGCAATGAGCAGTTCTTC	CASTFRGGNEQFF
TRBV6-2/TRBV6-3	-	-	TRBJ2-5	TGTGCCAGCAGCCCCGTCGGGGAGACCCAGTACTTC	CASSPVGETQYF
TRBV6-1	-	-	TRBJ1-4	TGTGCCAGCAGTTATGGGAGAAATGAAAAACTGTTTTTT	CASSYGRNEKLFF
TRBV29-1	-	TRBD1	TRBJ2-5	TGCAGCGTTGAACGGACAGGGATCCAAGAGACCCAGTACTTC	CSVERTGIQETQYF
TRBV7-9	-	TRBD1	TRBJ1-2	TGTGCCAGCAGCTTGGGGTCTACAGGGGGCCATGGCTACACCTTC	CASSLGSTGGHGYTF
TRBV10-3	once	-	TRBJ1-1	TGTGCCATCAGACCGACAGTCGGGAACACTGAAGCTTTCTTT	CAIRPTVGNTEAFF
TRBV5-1	-	TRBD1	TRBJ2-3	TGCGCCAGCAGCTACGACAGGGACACAGATACGCAGTATTTT	CASSYDRDTDTQYF
TRBV4-3	-	-	TRBJ2-6	TGCGCCAGCAGCCGGGACGCGAGCTCTGGGGCCAACGTCCTGACTTTC	CASSRDASSGANVLTF
TRBV5-1	-	TRBD2	TRBJ2-3	TGCGCCAGCAGCCCCGGGACTAGCGGAGGGCGCACAGATACGCAGTATTTT	CASSPGTSGGRTDTQYF
TRBV2	-	-	TRBJ1-4	TGTGCCAGCAGTCCGGGACCAACTAATGAAAAACTGTTTTTT	CASSPGPTNEKLFF
TRBV5-4	-	TRBD1	TRBJ2-7	TGTGCCAGCAGCCCAGGGGGCGAGAGCTCCTACGAGCAGTACTTC	CASSPGGESSYEQYF
TRBV19	-	-	TRBJ1-2	TGTGCCAGTAGTATGGACAAGGGGCTTATGGGCTACACCTTC	CASSMDKGLMGYTF
TRBV7-2	once	TRBD2	TRBJ2-4	TGTGCCAGCAGCCCCAGGACTAGCGGGGGCCTGACGGCCAAAAACATTCAGTACTTC	CASSPRTSGGLTAKNIQYF
TRBV7-7	-	TRBD1	TRBJ2-5	TGTGCCAGCAGCCAGTACAGGGGGCAAGAGACCCAGTACTTC	CASSQYRGQETQYF
TRBV7-9	-	TRBD2	TRBJ2-1	TGTGCCAGCAGCTTAGTCTTTTTGGCTAGCGGGACCAGTGAGCAGTTCTTC	CASSLVFLASGTSEQFF
TRBV3-1/TRBV3-2	once	TRBD1	TRBJ2-7	TGTGCCAGCAGGTTCCGGGACAGGGTGCCCAGCTGCCGGGCCTACGAGCAGTACTTC	CASRFRDRVPSCRAYEQYF
TRBV25-1	once	TRBD1	TRBJ1-1	TGTGCCAGCAGTGATACAGGGGGCTCGAGGACTGAAGCTTTCTTT	CASSDTGGSRTEAFF
TRBV14	-	TRBD1	TRBJ1-1	TGTGCCAGCAGCCAAGGAGGGGGCGTGGGTGAAGCTTTCTTT	CASSQGGGVGEAFF
TRBV14	-	-	TRBJ2-3	TGTGCCAGCAGCCAAAAGACAGGAGGCTACACAGATACGCAGTATTTT	CASSQKTGGYTDTQYF
TRBV18	-	-	TRBJ1-4	TGTGCCAGCTCACCAGGAGGGGTCGATGAAAAACTGTTTTTT	CASSPGGVDEKLFF
TRBV18	-	TRBD1	TRBJ1-4	TGTGCCAGCTCACCGGTAGACAGGGTAACTAATGAAAAACTGTTTTTT	CASSPVDRVTNEKLFF
TRBV4-3	-	-	TRBJ2-1	TGCGCCAGCAGCCAAGAGTTCTTTAACCGGGGAGCTAACTACAATGAGCAGTTCTTC	CASSQEFFNRGANYNEQFF
TRBV2	-	-	TRBJ2-7	TGTGCCAGCAGTGAGTCCGACGGAGCCTACGAGCAGTACTTC	CASSESDGAYEQYF
TRBV6-5	-	TRBD2	TRBJ2-1	TGTGCCAGCAGAGGCCTTAGCGGGAGAAGTGAGCAGTTCTTC	CASRGLSGRSEQFF
TRBV4-1	-	TRBD2	TRBJ2-2	TGCGCCAGCAGCCAAGGACTAGCGGGGGGGCGGAACGGGGAGCTGTTTTTT	CASSQGLAGGRNGELFF
TRBV19	once	TRBD1	TRBJ2-5	TGTGCCAGTAGTACCTACAGGGGGCCCCGAGTGGAGACCCAGTACTTC	CASSTYRGPRVETQYF
TRBV27	-	TRBD1	TRBJ2-3	TGTGCCAGCAGTTTCAGGGGGCCCACAGATACGCAGTATTTT	CASSFRGPTDTQYF
TRBV7-9	-	TRBD1	TRBJ2-7	TGTGCCAGCAGTTTAACCACCGGGACAGGGGTCTACGAGCAGTACTTC	CASSLTTGTGVYEQYF
TRBV6-2/TRBV6-3	-	-	TRBJ2-1	TGTGCCAGCAGTCCCCGCGGGGGCCTCTTATACAATGAGCAGTTCTTC	CASSPRGGLLYNEQFF
TRBV4-2	few	TRBD1	TRBJ1-5	TGTGCCAGCAGTCGCTCTGCGGACAGGGGACAGCCCCAGCATTTT	CASSRSADRGQPQHF
TRBV2	few	-	TRBJ1-3	TGTGCCAGCAGTGAGGGGGACACCTCTGGAAACACCATATATTTT	CASSEGDTSGNTIYF
TRBV5-1	-	TRBD1	TRBJ1-5	TGCGCCAGCAGCATTCGGACAGGGGATCAGCCCCAGCATTTT	CASSIRTGDQPQHF
TRBV4-1	-	-	TRBJ1-6	TGCGCCAGCAGCCCCAGCCGATATAGCTCCTATAATTCACCCCTCCACTTT	CASSPSRYSSYNSPLHF
TRBV3-1/TRBV3-2	few	-	TRBJ1-3	TGTGCCAGTTCCGGGACGGCTGGAAACACCATATATTTT	CASSGTAGNTIYF